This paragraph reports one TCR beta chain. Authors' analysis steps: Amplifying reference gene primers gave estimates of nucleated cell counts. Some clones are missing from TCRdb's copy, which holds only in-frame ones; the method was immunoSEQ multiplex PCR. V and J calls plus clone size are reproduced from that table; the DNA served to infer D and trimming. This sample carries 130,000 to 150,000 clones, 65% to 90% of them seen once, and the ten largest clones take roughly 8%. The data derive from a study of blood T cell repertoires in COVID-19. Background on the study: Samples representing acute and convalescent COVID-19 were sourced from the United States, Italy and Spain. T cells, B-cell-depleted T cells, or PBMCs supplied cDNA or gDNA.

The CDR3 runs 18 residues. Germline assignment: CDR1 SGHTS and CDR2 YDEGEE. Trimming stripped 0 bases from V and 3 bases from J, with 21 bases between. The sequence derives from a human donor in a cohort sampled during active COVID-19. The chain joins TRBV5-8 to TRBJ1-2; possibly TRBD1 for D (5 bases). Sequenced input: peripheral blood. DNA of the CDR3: TGTGCCAGCAGCTTGGTCGTGACCAGGGTTTCCAGAGACTATGGCTACACCTTC. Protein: CASSLVVTRVSRDYGYTF.